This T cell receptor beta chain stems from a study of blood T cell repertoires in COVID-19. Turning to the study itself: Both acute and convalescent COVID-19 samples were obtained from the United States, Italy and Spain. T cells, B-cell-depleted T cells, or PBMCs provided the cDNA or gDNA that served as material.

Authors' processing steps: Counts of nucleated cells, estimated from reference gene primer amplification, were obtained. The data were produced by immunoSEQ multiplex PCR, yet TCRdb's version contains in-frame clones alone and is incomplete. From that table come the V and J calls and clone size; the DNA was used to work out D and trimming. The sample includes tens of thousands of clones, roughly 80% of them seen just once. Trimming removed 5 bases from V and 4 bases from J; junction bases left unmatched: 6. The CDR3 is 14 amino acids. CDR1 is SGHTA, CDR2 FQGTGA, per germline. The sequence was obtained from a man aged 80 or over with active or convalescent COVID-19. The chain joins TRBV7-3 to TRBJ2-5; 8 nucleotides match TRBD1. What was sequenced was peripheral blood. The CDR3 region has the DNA TGTGCCAGCAGCCCGGACAGGGACGGAGAGACCCAGTACTTC. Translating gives CASSPDRDGETQYF.